These T cell receptor beta chains were read from a single sample in a study of OX40 agonist ivuxolimab in advanced cancers. Generated by immunoSEQ multiplex PCR, the TCRdb table keeps only in-frame clones and is missing some. Of about 70,000 clones listed, around 90% are singletons. Here the sequenced sample was CD4+ or CD8+ T cells sorted from blood, taken in a trial of the OX40 agonist ivuxolimab. Receptors were obtained from an adult with an advanced solid tumor such as melanoma, head and neck, liver or kidney cancer. Both conserved end residues are part of each CDR3. Fields, in order: D gene, J gene, clone size, V gene, CDR3 DNA, CDR3 protein. The D gene is left open where the match is weak. Not all rows give a size; the values are once, few, many and, for expanded clones, a class.

d_call: -
j_call: TRBJ2-7
clone_size: -
v_call: TRBV28
cdr3_nt: TGTGCCAGCAGTTTAGCGGGCCTATCGGGCTACGAGCAGTACTTC
cdr3_aa: CASSLAGLSGYEQYF

d_call: -
j_call: TRBJ2-7
clone_size: -
v_call: TRBV30
cdr3_nt: TGTGCCTGGAGTGTAAGGTCCTACGAGCAGTACTTC
cdr3_aa: CAWSVRSYEQYF

d_call: TRBD2
j_call: TRBJ2-1
clone_size: -
v_call: TRBV18
cdr3_nt: TGTGCCAGCTCACCGGGACTAGCGGGAGGAAGCAATGAGCAGTTCTTC
cdr3_aa: CASSPGLAGGSNEQFF

d_call: TRBD1
j_call: TRBJ1-2
clone_size: many
v_call: TRBV23-1
cdr3_nt: TGCGCCAGCAGTCAGCAGACCCTCCAGGGGGTGAGGGGCTACACCTTC
cdr3_aa: CASSQQTLQGVRGYTF

d_call: -
j_call: TRBJ1-2
clone_size: -
v_call: TRBV5-6
cdr3_nt: TGTGCCAGCAGCCTAAAGACAGTCAACTATGGCTACACCTTC
cdr3_aa: CASSLKTVNYGYTF

d_call: -
j_call: TRBJ1-4
clone_size: -
v_call: TRBV5-1
cdr3_nt: TGCGCCAGCACCCCCTCCGGAGGGGAAAAACTGTTTTTT
cdr3_aa: CASTPSGGEKLFF

d_call: -
j_call: TRBJ1-3
clone_size: -
v_call: TRBV29-1
cdr3_nt: TGCAGCGCCAGTACAGGGTCCCTTTTATATTTT
cdr3_aa: CSASTGSLLYF

d_call: -
j_call: TRBJ2-7
clone_size: -
v_call: TRBV18
cdr3_nt: TGTGCCAGCTCCTACGGGAGCACCTACGAGCAGTACTTC
cdr3_aa: CASSYGSTYEQYF

d_call: -
j_call: TRBJ2-5
clone_size: -
v_call: TRBV18
cdr3_nt: TGTGCCAGCTCACCACCGGCCAGGGCAGAGACCCAGTACTTC
cdr3_aa: CASSPPARAETQYF

d_call: -
j_call: TRBJ2-3
clone_size: once
v_call: TRBV29-1
cdr3_nt: TGCAGCGTGCAGGAAAACACAGATACGCAGTATTTT
cdr3_aa: CSVQENTDTQYF

d_call: TRBD1
j_call: TRBJ2-3
clone_size: -
v_call: TRBV11-2
cdr3_nt: TGTGCCAGCAGCTTAACCCCCACAGGGGGCGGGACAGATACGCAGTATTTT
cdr3_aa: CASSLTPTGGGTDTQYF

d_call: -
j_call: TRBJ1-1
clone_size: few
v_call: TRBV29-1
cdr3_nt: TGCAGCGTTGATCGGACAGTGACTGAAGCTTTCTTT
cdr3_aa: CSVDRTVTEAFF

d_call: -
j_call: TRBJ1-5
clone_size: once
v_call: TRBV28
cdr3_nt: TGTGCCAGCAGTCCTAGACTCGATCTGGGGAATCAGCCCCAGCATTTT
cdr3_aa: CASSPRLDLGNQPQHF

d_call: TRBD2
j_call: TRBJ2-2
clone_size: -
v_call: TRBV29-1
cdr3_nt: TGCAGCGTTAGAGCGGGGCTGAACACCGGGGAGCTGTTTTTT
cdr3_aa: CSVRAGLNTGELFF

d_call: -
j_call: TRBJ2-1
clone_size: -
v_call: TRBV20-1
cdr3_nt: TGCAGTGCTAGGGAGGAGCAGTTCTTC
cdr3_aa: CSAREEQFF

d_call: -
j_call: TRBJ1-1
clone_size: -
v_call: TRBV11-3
cdr3_nt: TGTGCCAGCAGTTCCCGGGGGGACACTGAAGCTTTCTTT
cdr3_aa: CASSSRGDTEAFF

d_call: TRBD1
j_call: TRBJ2-7
clone_size: few
v_call: TRBV28
cdr3_nt: TGTGCCAGCAGTGGGACAGGGAATTTAGGGGAGCAGTACTTC
cdr3_aa: CASSGTGNLGEQYF

d_call: -
j_call: TRBJ1-1
clone_size: -
v_call: TRBV28
cdr3_nt: TGTGCCAGCAGTTTGAGCTACACCATGAACACTGAAGCTTTCTTT
cdr3_aa: CASSLSYTMNTEAFF

d_call: -
j_call: TRBJ2-7
clone_size: -
v_call: TRBV27
cdr3_nt: TGTGCCAGCAGTTTAAGGGGACCCAGCTCCTACGAGCAGTACTTC
cdr3_aa: CASSLRGPSSYEQYF

d_call: TRBD1
j_call: TRBJ1-2
clone_size: -
v_call: TRBV5-4
cdr3_nt: TGTGCCAGCACCCATGAACCCCGGGACAGGGGCCTTACGCAGGGCTACACCTTC
cdr3_aa: CASTHEPRDRGLTQGYTF

d_call: TRBD1
j_call: TRBJ1-3
clone_size: -
v_call: TRBV4-2
cdr3_nt: TGTGCCAGCAGCCAAGCAGGGGGCTCTGGAAACACCATATATTTT
cdr3_aa: CASSQAGGSGNTIYF

d_call: -
j_call: TRBJ2-1
clone_size: -
v_call: TRBV5-1
cdr3_nt: TGCGCCAGCAGCTTGGACGGGGGGCGGTATAATGAGCAGTTCTTC
cdr3_aa: CASSLDGGRYNEQFF

d_call: -
j_call: TRBJ2-3
clone_size: -
v_call: TRBV29-1
cdr3_nt: TGCAGCGTTGCACTTGGCTCTACTAGCACAGATACGCAGTATTTT
cdr3_aa: CSVALGSTSTDTQYF

d_call: -
j_call: TRBJ1-1
clone_size: -
v_call: TRBV11-1
cdr3_nt: TGTGCCAGCAGCTTAGCGTGGGGGGCTAGCTGGACTGAAGCTTTCTTT
cdr3_aa: CASSLAWGASWTEAFF

d_call: -
j_call: TRBJ2-7
clone_size: -
v_call: TRBV6-5
cdr3_nt: TGTGCCAGCAGTCCCTCGGGCCCCTCCTACGAGCAGTACTTC
cdr3_aa: CASSPSGPSYEQYF

d_call: -
j_call: TRBJ2-1
clone_size: few
v_call: TRBV2
cdr3_nt: TGTGCCAGCAGTGTGGACGGGAAGTCGGACAATGAGCAGTTCTTC
cdr3_aa: CASSVDGKSDNEQFF

d_call: -
j_call: TRBJ1-6
clone_size: -
v_call: TRBV10-1
cdr3_nt: TGCGCCAGCAGTGAGTCGGCCGGACGCTCACCCCTCCACTTT
cdr3_aa: CASSESAGRSPLHF